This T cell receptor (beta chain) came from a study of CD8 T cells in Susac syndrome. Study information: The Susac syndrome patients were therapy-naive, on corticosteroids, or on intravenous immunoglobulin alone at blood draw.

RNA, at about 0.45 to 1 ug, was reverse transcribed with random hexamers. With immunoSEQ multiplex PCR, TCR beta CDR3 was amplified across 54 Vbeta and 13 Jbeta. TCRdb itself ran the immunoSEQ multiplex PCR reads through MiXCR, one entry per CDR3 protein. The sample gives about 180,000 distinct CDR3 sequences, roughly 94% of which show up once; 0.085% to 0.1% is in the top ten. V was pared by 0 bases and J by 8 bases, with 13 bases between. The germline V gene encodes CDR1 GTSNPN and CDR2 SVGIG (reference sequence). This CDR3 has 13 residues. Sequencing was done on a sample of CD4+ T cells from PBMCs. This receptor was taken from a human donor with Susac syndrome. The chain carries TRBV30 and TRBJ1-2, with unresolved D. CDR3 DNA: TGTGCCTGGAGTGTGGGAGATGCGATGGGCTACACCTTC. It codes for CAWSVGDAMGYTF.